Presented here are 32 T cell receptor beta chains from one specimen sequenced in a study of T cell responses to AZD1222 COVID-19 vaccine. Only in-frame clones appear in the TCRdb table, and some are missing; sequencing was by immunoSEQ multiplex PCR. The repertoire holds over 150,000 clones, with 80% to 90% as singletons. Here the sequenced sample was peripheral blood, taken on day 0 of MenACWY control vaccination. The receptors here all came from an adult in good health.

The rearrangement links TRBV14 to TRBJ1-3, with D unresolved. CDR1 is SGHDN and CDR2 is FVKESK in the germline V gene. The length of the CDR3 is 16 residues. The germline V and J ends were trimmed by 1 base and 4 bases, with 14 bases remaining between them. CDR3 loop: CASSQGNWGGGNTIYF. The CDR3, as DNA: TGTGCCAGCAGCCAAGGGAATTGGGGAGGCGGAAACACCATATATTTT.

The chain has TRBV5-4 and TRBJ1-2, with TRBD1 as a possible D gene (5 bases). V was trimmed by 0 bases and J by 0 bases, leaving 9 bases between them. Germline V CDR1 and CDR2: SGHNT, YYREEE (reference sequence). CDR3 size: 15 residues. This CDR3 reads CASSLDGGANYGYTF. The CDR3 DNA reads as TGTGCCAGCAGCTTGGACGGGGGAGCTAACTATGGCTACACCTTC.

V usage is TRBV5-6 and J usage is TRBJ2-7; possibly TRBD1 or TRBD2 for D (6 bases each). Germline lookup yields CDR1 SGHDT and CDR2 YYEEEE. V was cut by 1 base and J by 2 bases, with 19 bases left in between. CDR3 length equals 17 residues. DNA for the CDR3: TGTGCCAGCAGCTTGATGTTTGCATCGGGGGCAGCCTACGAGCAGTACTTC. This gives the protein CASSLMFASGAAYEQYF.

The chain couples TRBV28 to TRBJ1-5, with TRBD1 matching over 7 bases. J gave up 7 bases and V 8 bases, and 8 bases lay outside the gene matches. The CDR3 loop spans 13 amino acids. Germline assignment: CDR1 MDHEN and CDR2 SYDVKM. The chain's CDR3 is CASLTGTQQPQHF. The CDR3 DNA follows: TGTGCCAGCTTGACAGGGACGCAGCAGCCCCAGCATTTT.

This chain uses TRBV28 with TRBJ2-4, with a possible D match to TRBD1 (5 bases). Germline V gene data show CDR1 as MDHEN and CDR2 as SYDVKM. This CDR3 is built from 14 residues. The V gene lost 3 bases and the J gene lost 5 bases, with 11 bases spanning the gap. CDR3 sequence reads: CASSLGQGQNIQYF. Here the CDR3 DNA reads TGTGCCAGCAGTTTGGGGCAGGGCCAAAACATTCAGTACTTC.

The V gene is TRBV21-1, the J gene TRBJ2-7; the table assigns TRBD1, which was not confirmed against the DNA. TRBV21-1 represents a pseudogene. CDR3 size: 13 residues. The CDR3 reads CASRDRASYEQYV. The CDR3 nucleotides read TGTGCCAGCCGGGACAGGGCATCCTACGAGCAGTACGTC.

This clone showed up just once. CDR3 in amino acids: CASSLDRQNYGYTF. In DNA, the CDR3 is TGTGCCAGCAGCTTGGACAGGCAAAACTATGGCTACACCTTC. The V call is TRBV5-8, the J call TRBJ1-2; TRBD1 is a possible D gene (5 bases). The CDR3 contains 14 residues. The germline V gene encodes CDR1 SGHTS and CDR2 YDEGEE. The V and J ends lost 0 bases and 2 bases respectively, with 8 bases between them.

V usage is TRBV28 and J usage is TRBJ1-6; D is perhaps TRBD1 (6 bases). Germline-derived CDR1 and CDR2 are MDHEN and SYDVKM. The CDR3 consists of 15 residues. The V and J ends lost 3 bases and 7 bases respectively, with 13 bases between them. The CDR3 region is CASSFRDNGNSPLHF. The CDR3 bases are TGTGCCAGCAGTTTCCGGGACAATGGGAATTCACCCCTCCACTTT.

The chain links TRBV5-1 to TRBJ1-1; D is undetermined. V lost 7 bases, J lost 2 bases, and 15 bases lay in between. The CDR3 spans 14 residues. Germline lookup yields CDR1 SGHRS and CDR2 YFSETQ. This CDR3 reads CASSPQVGNTEAFF. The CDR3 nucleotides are TGCGCCAGCTCCCCTCAGGTGGGAAACACTGAAGCTTTCTTT.

CDR3 sequence reads: CASSYRAPGEYGYTF. Written as DNA, the CDR3 is TGTGCCAGCAGTTACCGGGCTCCCGGAGAGTATGGCTACACCTTC. The genes are TRBV5-4 and TRBJ1-2; D not resolved. The CDR3 spans 15 residues. The ends were cut back, 5 bases at V and 5 bases at J, with 19 bases in the middle. Germline assignment: CDR1 SGHNT and CDR2 YYREEE (reference sequence).

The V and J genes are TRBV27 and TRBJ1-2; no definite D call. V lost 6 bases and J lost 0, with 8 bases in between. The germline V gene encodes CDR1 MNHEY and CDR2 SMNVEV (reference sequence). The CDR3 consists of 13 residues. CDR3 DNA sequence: TGTGCCAGCAGGCTCGGGGCTAACTATGGCTACACCTTC. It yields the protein CASRLGANYGYTF.

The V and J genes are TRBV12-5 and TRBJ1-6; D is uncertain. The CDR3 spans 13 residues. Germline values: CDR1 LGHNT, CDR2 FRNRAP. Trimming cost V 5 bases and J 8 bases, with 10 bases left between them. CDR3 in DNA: TGTGCTAGTGGTGTCGCAGAGTATTCACCCCTCCACTTT. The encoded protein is CASGVAEYSPLHF.

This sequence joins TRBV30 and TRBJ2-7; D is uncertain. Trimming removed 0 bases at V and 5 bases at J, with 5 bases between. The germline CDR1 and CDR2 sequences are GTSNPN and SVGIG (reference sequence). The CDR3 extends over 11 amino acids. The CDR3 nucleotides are TGTGCCTGGAGTGTAGCCAACGAGCAGTACTTC. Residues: CAWSVANEQYF.

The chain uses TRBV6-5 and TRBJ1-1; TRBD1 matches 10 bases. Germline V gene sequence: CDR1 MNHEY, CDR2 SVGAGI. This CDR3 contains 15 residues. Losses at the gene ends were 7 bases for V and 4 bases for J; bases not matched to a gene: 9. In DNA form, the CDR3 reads TGTGCCAGCACTGTGGACAGGGGGTTTATCACTGAAGCTTTCTTT. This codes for CASTVDRGFITEAFF.

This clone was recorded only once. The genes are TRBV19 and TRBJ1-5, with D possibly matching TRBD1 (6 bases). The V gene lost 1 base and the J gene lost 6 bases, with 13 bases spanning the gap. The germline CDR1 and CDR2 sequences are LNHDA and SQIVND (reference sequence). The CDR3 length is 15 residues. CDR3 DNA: TGTGCCAGTAGTATAGGAGGGGGGGCGGCTCAGCCCCAGCATTTT. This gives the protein CASSIGGGAAQPQHF.

CDR3 sequence: CASSLGQNFYEQYF. CDR3 nucleotides: TGTGCCAGTTCCCTCGGACAGAATTTTTACGAGCAGTACTTC. This chain uses TRBV27 with TRBJ2-7; maybe TRBD1 (6 bases). The CDR3 totals 14 residues. CDR1 is MNHEY and CDR2 is SMNVEV in the germline V gene (reference sequence). Trimming left V 9 bases short and J 4 bases short, with 19 bases between.

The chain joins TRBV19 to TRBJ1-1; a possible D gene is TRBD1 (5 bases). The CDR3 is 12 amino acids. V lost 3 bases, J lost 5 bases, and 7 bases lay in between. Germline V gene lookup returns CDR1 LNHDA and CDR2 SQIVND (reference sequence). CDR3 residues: CASSIRTTEAFF. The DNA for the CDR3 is TGTGCCAGTAGTATTCGGACAACTGAAGCTTTCTTT.

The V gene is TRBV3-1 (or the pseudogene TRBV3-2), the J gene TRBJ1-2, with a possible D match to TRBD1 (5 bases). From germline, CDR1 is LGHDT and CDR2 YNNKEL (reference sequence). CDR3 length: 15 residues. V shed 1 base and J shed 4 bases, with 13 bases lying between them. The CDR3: CASSQVPAGPYGYTF. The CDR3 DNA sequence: TGTGCCAGCAGCCAAGTCCCCGCAGGGCCCTATGGCTACACCTTC.

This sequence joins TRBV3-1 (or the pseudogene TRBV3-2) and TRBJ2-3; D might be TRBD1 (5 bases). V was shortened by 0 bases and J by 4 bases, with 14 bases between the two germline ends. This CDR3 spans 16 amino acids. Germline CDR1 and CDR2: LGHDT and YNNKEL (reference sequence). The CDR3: CASSQDPRDLPDTQYF. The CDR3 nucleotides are TGTGCCAGCAGCCAAGATCCCAGGGATCTTCCAGATACGCAGTATTTT.

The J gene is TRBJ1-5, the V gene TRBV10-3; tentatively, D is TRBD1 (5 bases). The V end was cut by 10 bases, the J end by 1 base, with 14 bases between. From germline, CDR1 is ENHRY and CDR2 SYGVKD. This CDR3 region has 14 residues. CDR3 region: CATGSRVSNQPQHF. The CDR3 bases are TGTGCCACAGGGTCCAGGGTAAGCAATCAGCCCCAGCATTTT.

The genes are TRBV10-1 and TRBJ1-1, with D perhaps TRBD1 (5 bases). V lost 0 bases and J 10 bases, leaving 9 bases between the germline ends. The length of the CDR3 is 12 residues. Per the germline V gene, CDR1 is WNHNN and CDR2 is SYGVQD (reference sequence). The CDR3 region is CASSESQGSAFF. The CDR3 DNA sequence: TGCGCCAGCAGTGAGTCGCAGGGATCAGCTTTCTTT.

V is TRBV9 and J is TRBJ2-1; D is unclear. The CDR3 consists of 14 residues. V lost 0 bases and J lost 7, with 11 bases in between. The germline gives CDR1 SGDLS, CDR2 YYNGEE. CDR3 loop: CASSVGSAENEQFF. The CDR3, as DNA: TGTGCCAGCAGCGTAGGGTCCGCGGAAAATGAGCAGTTCTTC.

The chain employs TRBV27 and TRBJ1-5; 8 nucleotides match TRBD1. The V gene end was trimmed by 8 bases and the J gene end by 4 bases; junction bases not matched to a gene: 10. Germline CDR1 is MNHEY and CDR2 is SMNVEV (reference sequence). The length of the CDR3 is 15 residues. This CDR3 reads CASGPRDRFNQPQHF. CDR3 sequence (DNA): TGTGCCAGCGGGCCCCGGGACAGGTTTAATCAGCCCCAGCATTTT.

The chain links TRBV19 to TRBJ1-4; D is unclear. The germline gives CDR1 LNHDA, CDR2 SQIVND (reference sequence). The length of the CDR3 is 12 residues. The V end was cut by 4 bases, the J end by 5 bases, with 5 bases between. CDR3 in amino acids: CASSRGNEKLFF. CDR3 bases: TGTGCCAGTAGTAGAGGAAATGAAAAACTGTTTTTT.

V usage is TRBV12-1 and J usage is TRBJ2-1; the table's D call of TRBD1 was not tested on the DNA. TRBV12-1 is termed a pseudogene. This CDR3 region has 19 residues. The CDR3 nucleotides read TGTGCCAGCAGCTTTGATGGACAGGGTCCCTTTAACTCCTACAATGAGCAGTTCTTC. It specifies CASSFDGQGPFNSYNEQFF.

CDR3 DNA: TGTGCCAGCAGTTCTATTCGTCGGACAGGGGTCGCCAAAAACATTCAGTACTTC. Translation: CASSSIRRTGVAKNIQYF. The chain has TRBV27 and TRBJ2-4, with TRBD1 identical over 9 bases. CDR1 and CDR2 (germline): MNHEY, SMNVEV (reference sequence). V gave up 4 bases and J gave up 1 base; unmatched junction bases: 11. The CDR3 contains 18 residues.

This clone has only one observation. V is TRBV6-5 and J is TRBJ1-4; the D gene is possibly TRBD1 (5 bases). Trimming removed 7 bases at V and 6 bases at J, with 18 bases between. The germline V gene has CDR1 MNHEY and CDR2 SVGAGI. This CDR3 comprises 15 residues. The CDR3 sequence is CASIGPGRGDEKLFF. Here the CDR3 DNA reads TGTGCCAGCATTGGTCCGGGTCGAGGGGATGAAAAACTGTTTTTT.

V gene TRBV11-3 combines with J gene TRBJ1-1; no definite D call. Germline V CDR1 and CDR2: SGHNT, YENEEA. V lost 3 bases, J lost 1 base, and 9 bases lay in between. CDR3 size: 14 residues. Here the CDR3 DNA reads TGTGCCAGCAGCTTGAACCAGGCGAACACTGAAGCTTTCTTT. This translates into CASSLNQANTEAFF.

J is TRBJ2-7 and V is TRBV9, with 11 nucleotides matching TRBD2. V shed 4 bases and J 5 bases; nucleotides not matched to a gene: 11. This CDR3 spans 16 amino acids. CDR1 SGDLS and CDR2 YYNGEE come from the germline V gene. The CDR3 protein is CASSPLLAGGPDEQYF. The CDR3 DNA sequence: TGTGCCAGCAGCCCCCTCTTAGCGGGAGGGCCGGACGAGCAGTACTTC.

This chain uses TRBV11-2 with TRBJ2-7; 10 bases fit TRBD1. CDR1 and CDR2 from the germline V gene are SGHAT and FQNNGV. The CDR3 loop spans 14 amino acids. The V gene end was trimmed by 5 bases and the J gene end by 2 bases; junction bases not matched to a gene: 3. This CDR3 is CASSEGQGAYEQYF. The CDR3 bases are TGTGCCAGCAGCGAAGGACAGGGGGCCTACGAGCAGTACTTC.

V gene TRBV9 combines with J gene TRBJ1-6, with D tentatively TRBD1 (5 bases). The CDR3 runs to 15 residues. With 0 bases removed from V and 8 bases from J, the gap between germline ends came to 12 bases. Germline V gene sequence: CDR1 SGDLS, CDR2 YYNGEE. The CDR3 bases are TGTGCCAGCAGCGTAGGTGGGGGGGAGGATTCACCCCTCCACTTT. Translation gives CASSVGGGEDSPLHF. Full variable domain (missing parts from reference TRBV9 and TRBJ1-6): DSGVTQTPKHLITATGQRVTLRCSPRSGDLSVYWYQQSLDQGLQFLIQYYNGEERAKGNILERFSAQQFPDLHSELNLSSLELGDSALYFCASSVGGGEDSPLHFGNGTRLTVT.

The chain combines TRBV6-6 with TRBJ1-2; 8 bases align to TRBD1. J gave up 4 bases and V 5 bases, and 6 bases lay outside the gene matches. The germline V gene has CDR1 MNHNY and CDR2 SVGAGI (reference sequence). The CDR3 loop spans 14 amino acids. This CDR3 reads CASSPGQEVYGYTF. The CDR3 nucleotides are TGTGCCAGCAGTCCGGGACAGGAGGTCTATGGCTACACCTTC.